These 5 T cell receptor beta chains share one sample of origin, sequenced in a study of healthy donors' naive CD4 and CD8 T cells. Each TCR library used 400 to 600 ng of total RNA and a linear amplification protocol. TCRdb re-analysed the reads in MiXCR, keeping a single row per CDR3 protein. The sample records some 190,000 distinct CDR3 sequences, 65% to 75% being singletons. What was sequenced was naive CD4+ and CD8+ T cells sorted from blood, pooled from several donors. The source of these receptors is a pool of human donors in good health; the sample pools cells from several healthy donors.

CDR3 amino acids: CSVVPDGYEQYF. In DNA, the CDR3 is TGCAGCGTTGTCCCGGATGGCTACGAGCAGTACTTC. The V and J genes are TRBV29-1 and TRBJ2-7; unclear D gene. Germline V gene sequence: CDR1 SQVTM, CDR2 ANQGSEA. This CDR3 contains 12 residues. V gave up 4 bases and J gave up 3 bases, with 10 bases separating them.

This chain connects TRBV19 to TRBJ2-5; perhaps TRBD1 as D (6 bases). The germline V gene has CDR1 LNHDA and CDR2 SQIVND (reference sequence). Trimming removed 10 bases from V and 5 bases from J, with 23 bases in between. The CDR3 has 15 amino acids. The CDR3 spells CATLGPDRSGETQYF. CDR3 in DNA: TGTGCCACCCTCGGGCCAGACAGGTCCGGGGAGACCCAGTACTTC.

This clonotype was detected a few times. The CDR3 spells CASSELDSTYEQYF. CDR3 sequence (DNA): TGTGCCAGCAGTGAGCTCGACAGTACCTACGAGCAGTACTTC. V and J are TRBV6-1 and TRBJ2-7; TRBD1 might be the D (5 bases). Germline values: CDR1 MNHNS, CDR2 SASEGT. CDR3 length: 14 amino acids. The V and J ends lost 3 bases and 2 bases respectively, with 11 bases between them.

This chain joins TRBV27 and TRBJ2-7; D gene uncertain. The CDR3 contains 14 residues. Germline V lookup: CDR1 MNHEY, CDR2 SMNVEV (reference sequence). V was clipped by 0 bases and J by 2 bases, with 8 bases between them. CDR3 region: CASSLSAATYEQYF. The CDR3 DNA is TGTGCCAGCAGTTTATCAGCCGCCACCTACGAGCAGTACTTC.

The rearrangement joins TRBV7-9 to TRBJ2-7; 7 nucleotides match TRBD1. The CDR3 runs to 15 residues. Germline lookup yields CDR1 SEHNR and CDR2 FQNEAQ (reference sequence). The J segment lost 6 bases and the V segment lost 1 base, leaving 9 bases of the junction unmatched. For the CDR3, the DNA is TGTGCCAGCAGCTTAGGACCCTCGGGACAGCGCGAGCAGTACTTC. This gives the protein CASSLGPSGQREQYF.